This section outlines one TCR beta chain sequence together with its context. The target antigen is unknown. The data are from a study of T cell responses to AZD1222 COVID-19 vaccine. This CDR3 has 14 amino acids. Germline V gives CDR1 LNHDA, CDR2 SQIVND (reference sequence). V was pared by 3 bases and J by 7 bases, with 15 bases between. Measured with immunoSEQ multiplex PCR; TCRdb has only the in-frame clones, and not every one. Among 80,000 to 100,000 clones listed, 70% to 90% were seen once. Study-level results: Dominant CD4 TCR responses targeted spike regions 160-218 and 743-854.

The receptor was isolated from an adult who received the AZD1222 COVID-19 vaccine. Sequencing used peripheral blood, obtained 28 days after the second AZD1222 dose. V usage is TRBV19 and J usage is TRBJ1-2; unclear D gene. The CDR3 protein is CASSILEGIGGYTF. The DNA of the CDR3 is TGTGCCAGTAGTATCCTAGAGGGTATCGGTGGCTACACCTTC.